This T cell receptor (beta chain) derives from a study of blood T cell dynamics during melanoma immunotherapy. Study-level information: Patients with metastatic melanoma got pembrolizumab or nivolumab-ipilimumab as first-line care.

Specified time point: week 3, after first cycle of checkpoint inhibitor. Overall study findings and caveats: PBMC repertoires of eventual disease-control patients split at W3 into clonality or diversity gains.

Trimming pared 0 bases from V and 4 bases from J, leaving 7 bases between. The CDR3 totals 13 residues. In germline, CDR1 is SGHRS, CDR2 YFSETQ. As regards this clone: The antigen is undetermined.

Profiling relied on immunoSEQ multiplex PCR, and the TCRdb table lists in-frame clones only, not all of them. Found here are more than 13,000 clones, roughly 88% of them singletons; the top ten hold approximately 5.3%. The chain combines TRBV5-1 with TRBJ1-1; D gene uncertain. The TCR comes from a human donor with melanoma. The sequencing used blood, collected from a patient treated with checkpoint blockade. Written as DNA, the CDR3 is TGCGCCAGCAGCTTGGTTCTGGGCACTGAAGCTTTCTTT. The encoded protein is CASSLVLGTEAFF.